One and the same sample provided the 8 T cell receptor beta chains below, sequenced in a study of cytomegalovirus exposure and HLA in healthy donors. Both 60 Vbeta primers and 13 Jbeta primers went into the PCR. Measured with immunoSEQ multiplex PCR; TCRdb has only the in-frame clones, and not every one. This sample carries fewer than 250,000 clones, approximately 85% of them seen once, and the ten largest clones take 1.5% to 2%. Specimen: PBMCs. These TCRs come from a man between 18 and 35 years old in good health and CMV-seronegative.

J is TRBJ2-3 and V is TRBV7-2; TRBD1 is a possible D gene (5 bases). Germline V gene sequence: CDR1 SGHTA, CDR2 FQGNSA. The CDR3 is made up of 12 amino acids. Trimming shortened V by 4 bases and J by 6 bases, and 8 bases separated the two germline ends. The CDR3 DNA sequence: TGTGCCAGCAGCTCAGGGATGGATACGCAGTATTTT. The encoded protein is CASSSGMDTQYF.

The CDR3 sequence is CASRQGSQPQHF. The CDR3 DNA reads TGTGCCAGCCGGCAGGGTAGTCAGCCCCAGCATTTT. The V gene is TRBV7-9, the J gene TRBJ1-5; weak D call: TRBD1 (5 bases). Germline V CDR1 and CDR2: SEHNR, FQNEAQ (reference sequence). The CDR3 consists of 12 residues. The V end was cut by 8 bases, the J end by 6 bases, with 11 bases between.

This clone has only one observation. The V and J genes are TRBV7-2 and TRBJ2-7; 8 nucleotides align to TRBD2. The V segment lost 0 bases and the J segment 4 bases; nucleotides outside the gene matches: 17. Germline V gene sequence: CDR1 SGHTA, CDR2 FQGNSA. The CDR3 totals 19 residues. The CDR3 region is CASSLATTSAQGSGYEQYF. CDR3 DNA: TGTGCCAGCAGCTTAGCTACGACTAGCGCCCAGGGGAGTGGATACGAGCAGTACTTC.

Only one count was recorded for this clone. An end of the junction does not agree with germline; a read error may underlie this. The J gene is TRBJ2-7, the V gene TRBV13; tentatively, D is TRBD1 or TRBD2 (6 bases each). The germline CDR1 and CDR2 sequences are PRHDT and FYEKMQ (reference sequence). CDR3 size: 14 residues. CDR3 nucleotide sequence: TGTGCCAGCAGATTAGGGGGAGGTCCCTACGAGCAGTACTTC. Translation gives CASRLGGGPYEQYF.

In DNA, the CDR3 is TGTGCCAGCAGCGGAAGACTAGCCTCGACGGGGGAGCAGTACTTC. Protein sequence: CASSGRLASTGEQYF. The genes are TRBV9 and TRBJ2-7, with 7 bases aligning to TRBD2. Looked up from germline, CDR1 is SGDLS and CDR2 is YYNGEE. The CDR3 is 15 residues long. J lost 7 bases, V lost 3 bases, and 13 bases had no gene match.

This chain connects TRBV29-1 to TRBJ2-7, with D perhaps matching TRBD2 (7 bases). CDR1 is SQVTM and CDR2 is ANQGSEA in the germline V gene. V shed 7 bases and J shed 5 bases, with 12 bases lying between them. This CDR3 region has 11 residues. CDR3 in amino acids: CSANGGHEQYF. Written as DNA, the CDR3 is TGCAGCGCTAACGGGGGGCACGAGCAGTACTTC.

The rearrangement links TRBV29-1 to TRBJ2-1, with D possibly TRBD2 on 5 matching bases. CDR1 and CDR2 (germline): SQVTM, ANQGSEA. V was clipped by 3 bases and J by 0 bases, with 18 bases between them. This CDR3 comprises 17 residues. CDR3 sequence: CSVDSVGRVSSYNEQFF. The CDR3 bases are TGCAGCGTTGATTCTGTTGGGCGGGTAAGCTCCTACAATGAGCAGTTCTTC.

The J gene is TRBJ2-7, the V gene TRBV5-5; 8 bases fit TRBD2. J was trimmed by 4 bases and V by 6 bases; bases with no gene match: 12. The CDR3 totals 15 residues. The germline V gene encodes CDR1 SGHKS and CDR2 YYEKEE (reference sequence). This CDR3 is CASTQSTGGRYEQYF. The DNA of the CDR3 is TGTGCCAGCACCCAAAGTACGGGAGGGCGGTACGAGCAGTACTTC.